This T cell receptor (beta chain) came from a study of radiation and T cells in renal cell carcinoma. Findings of the study overall: Only small tumor regions of 0.8 to 1 g were sampled. Irradiated tumors had higher TCR clonality than control tumors.

Turning to this clone: Its antigen is not identified.

Sequencing was performed with immunoSEQ multiplex PCR; in TCRdb, only in-frame clones are kept and a portion is missing. The sample shows 14,000 or so clones, 64% of them seen only once. The CDR3 runs 15 residues. V was shortened by 0 bases and J by 3 bases, with 11 bases between the two germline ends. Treatment reported: 15 Gy SBRT to primary tumor, nephrectomy 4 weeks later. The clonotype originates from a woman in her 70s with renal cell carcinoma. This rearrangement joins TRBV6-7 to TRBJ1-1, with D perhaps matching TRBD1 (5 bases). TRBV6-7 carries the ORF label, with uncertain function. Sequenced here: tumor tissue, sampled from a patient whose treatment included radiotherapy and nephrectomy. CDR3: CASSYSSEQDTEAFF. CDR3 DNA: TGTGCCAGCAGTTACTCTTCAGAACAGGACACTGAAGCTTTCTTT.